Listed below are T cell receptor beta chains from one sample, sequenced in a study of beta chain features in type 1 diabetes. Repertoires were generated with immunoSEQ multiplex PCR, while TCRdb's copy carries only in-frame clones and drops some. The sample has over 300,000 clones; 6.5% to 10% are singletons. Sample: central memory CD4+ T cells from blood. All receptors come from a woman younger than 30 in good health. Each CDR3 is given with its conserved first and last residue. The D gene is left open where the match is weak. Where a row states a size, it is once, few, many or the class of an expanded clone; other rows omit it.

v_gene: TRBV4-2; j_gene: TRBJ2-7; d_gene: TRBD2; abundance: few; CDR3aa: CASSQDYSGRALYEQYF; CDR3nt: TGTGCCAGCAGCCAAGATTATAGCGGGAGGGCCCTCTACGAGCAGTACTTC
v_gene: TRBV7-2; j_gene: TRBJ2-5; d_gene: NA; abundance: NA; CDR3aa: CASSTVRETQYF; CDR3nt: TGTGCCAGCAGCACCGTACGGGAGACCCAGTACTTC
v_gene: TRBV6-1; j_gene: TRBJ2-3; d_gene: TRBD2; abundance: NA; CDR3aa: CASLSGSSTDTQYF; CDR3nt: TGTGCCAGCCTTAGCGGGAGTAGCACAGATACGCAGTATTTT
v_gene: TRBV19; j_gene: TRBJ2-1; d_gene: TRBD1; abundance: few; CDR3aa: CASNLIGDRDNNEQFF; CDR3nt: TGTGCCAGTAACCTCATCGGGGACAGGGATAACAATGAGCAGTTCTTC
v_gene: TRBV2; j_gene: TRBJ1-1; d_gene: NA; abundance: many; CDR3aa: CASSGDGNTEAFF; CDR3nt: TGTGCCAGCAGTGGGGATGGGAACACTGAAGCTTTCTTT
v_gene: TRBV7-2; j_gene: TRBJ2-7; d_gene: NA; abundance: NA; CDR3aa: CASSLIKQNYEQYF; CDR3nt: TGTGCCAGCAGCTTGATCAAGCAGAATTACGAGCAGTACTTC
v_gene: TRBV28; j_gene: TRBJ2-7; d_gene: TRBD2; abundance: NA; CDR3aa: CASSGTSGYYEQYF; CDR3nt: TGTGCCAGCAGTGGGACTAGCGGGTACTACGAGCAGTACTTC
v_gene: TRBV5-1; j_gene: TRBJ2-3; d_gene: NA; abundance: NA; CDR3aa: CASSPVSTDTQYF; CDR3nt: TGCGCCAGCAGCCCAGTGAGCACAGATACGCAGTATTTT
v_gene: TRBV6-6; j_gene: TRBJ2-7; d_gene: TRBD1; abundance: few; CDR3aa: CASSPPGTGYSYEQYF; CDR3nt: TGTGCCAGCAGCCCACCCGGGACAGGGTACTCCTACGAGCAGTACTTC
v_gene: TRBV4-2; j_gene: TRBJ2-3; d_gene: NA; abundance: many; CDR3aa: CASSSQGGDPDTQYF; CDR3nt: TGTGCCAGCAGCTCACAGGGGGGGGATCCAGATACGCAGTATTTT
v_gene: TRBV27; j_gene: TRBJ2-5; d_gene: NA; abundance: NA; CDR3aa: CASSPRVRETQYF; CDR3nt: TGTGCCAGCAGTCCTCGGGTCAGGGAGACCCAGTACTTC
v_gene: TRBV4-2; j_gene: TRBJ1-1; d_gene: TRBD1; abundance: few; CDR3aa: CASSQVGTGSTTEAFF; CDR3nt: TGTGCCAGCAGCCAAGTTGGGACAGGGTCAACAACTGAAGCTTTCTTT
v_gene: TRBV11-2; j_gene: TRBJ2-7; d_gene: NA; abundance: NA; CDR3aa: CASSLGRAGTYF; CDR3nt: TGTGCCAGCAGCTTAGGCAGGGCTGGGACGTACTTC
v_gene: TRBV15; j_gene: TRBJ1-5; d_gene: NA; abundance: few; CDR3aa: CATSSQGSNQPQHF; CDR3nt: TGTGCCACCAGCAGTCAGGGGAGCAATCAGCCCCAGCATTTT
v_gene: TRBV20-1; j_gene: TRBJ2-5; d_gene: NA; abundance: NA; CDR3aa: CSALAATQYF; CDR3nt: TGCAGTGCGCTGGCGGCGACCCAGTACTTC
v_gene: TRBV7-3; j_gene: TRBJ2-5; d_gene: NA; abundance: few; CDR3aa: CASSLQGSRETQYF; CDR3nt: TGTGCCAGCAGCTTACAGGGGAGTAGGGAGACCCAGTACTTC
v_gene: TRBV28; j_gene: TRBJ2-5; d_gene: NA; abundance: NA; CDR3aa: CASSGQFLETQYF; CDR3nt: TGTGCCAGCAGTGGGCAGTTCCTAGAGACCCAGTACTTC
v_gene: TRBV7-3; j_gene: TRBJ2-1; d_gene: TRBD2; abundance: few; CDR3aa: CASSLGPLAAPGSEQFF; CDR3nt: TGTGCCAGCAGCTTAGGTCCACTAGCGGCCCCCGGTAGTGAGCAGTTCTTC
v_gene: TRBV11-2; j_gene: TRBJ2-1; d_gene: TRBD2; abundance: few; CDR3aa: CASSSGTSGRVNEQFF; CDR3nt: TGTGCCAGCAGCTCCGGGACTAGCGGGAGGGTTAATGAGCAGTTCTTC
v_gene: TRBV14; j_gene: TRBJ1-1; d_gene: NA; abundance: few; CDR3aa: CASSHNTIVNTEAFF; CDR3nt: TGTGCCAGCAGCCACAACACGATAGTGAACACTGAAGCTTTCTTT
v_gene: TRBV4-2; j_gene: TRBJ2-3; d_gene: TRBD2; abundance: NA; CDR3aa: CASSQISSGSWTDTQYF; CDR3nt: TGTGCCAGCAGCCAAATCTCGAGCGGGAGCTGGACAGATACGCAGTATTTT
v_gene: TRBV7-9; j_gene: TRBJ2-2; d_gene: TRBD1; abundance: many; CDR3aa: CASSVGQGNTGELFF; CDR3nt: TGTGCCAGCAGCGTGGGACAGGGGAACACCGGGGAGCTGTTTTTT
v_gene: TRBV5-4; j_gene: TRBJ2-1; d_gene: NA; abundance: few; CDR3aa: CASSQMTGEGNEQFF; CDR3nt: TGTGCCAGCAGCCAAATGACAGGGGAGGGAAATGAGCAGTTCTTC
v_gene: TRBV10-3; j_gene: TRBJ1-1; d_gene: NA; abundance: NA; CDR3aa: CAISDLGTGTTEAFF; CDR3nt: TGTGCCATCAGTGATCTCGGAACAGGAACCACTGAAGCTTTCTTT
v_gene: TRBV4-1; j_gene: TRBJ2-3; d_gene: NA; abundance: few; CDR3aa: CASSRTQGETDTQYF; CDR3nt: TGCGCCAGCAGCCGAACACAGGGTGAGACAGATACGCAGTATTTT
v_gene: TRBV19; j_gene: TRBJ2-1; d_gene: NA; abundance: few; CDR3aa: CASSILALYNEQFF; CDR3nt: TGTGCCAGTAGTATTTTAGCCCTCTACAATGAGCAGTTCTTC
v_gene: TRBV5-1; j_gene: TRBJ2-3; d_gene: NA; abundance: few; CDR3aa: CASSPHTDTQYF; CDR3nt: TGCGCCAGCAGCCCACACACAGATACGCAGTATTTT
v_gene: TRBV5-1; j_gene: TRBJ1-2; d_gene: NA; abundance: few; CDR3aa: CASSLGSTGHNYGYTF; CDR3nt: TGCGCCAGCAGCTTGGGGTCGACGGGGCACAACTATGGCTACACCTTC
v_gene: TRBV7-3; j_gene: TRBJ2-7; d_gene: TRBD1; abundance: few; CDR3aa: CASSKGGTAYEQYF; CDR3nt: TGTGCCAGCAGCAAGGGTGGGACAGCCTACGAGCAGTACTTC
v_gene: TRBV6-5; j_gene: TRBJ2-1; d_gene: NA; abundance: NA; CDR3aa: CASREASYNEQFF; CDR3nt: TGTGCCAGCAGAGAGGCCTCCTACAATGAGCAGTTCTTC
v_gene: TRBV5-4; j_gene: TRBJ2-3; d_gene: NA; abundance: many; CDR3aa: CASSSRRWLGVRTDTQYF; CDR3nt: TGTGCCAGCAGCTCGAGACGTTGGCTAGGCGTTCGCACAGATACGCAGTATTTT
v_gene: TRBV6-6; j_gene: TRBJ1-5; d_gene: NA; abundance: NA; CDR3aa: CAISGANQPQHF; CDR3nt: TGTGCCATCAGTGGGGCTAATCAGCCCCAGCATTTT
v_gene: TRBV28; j_gene: TRBJ2-7; d_gene: NA; abundance: few; CDR3aa: CASLGEPPSYEQYF; CDR3nt: TGTGCCAGCCTGGGAGAGCCCCCTTCCTACGAGCAGTACTTC
v_gene: TRBV28; j_gene: TRBJ2-7; d_gene: TRBD1; abundance: many; CDR3aa: CASSFRGTGGYEQYF; CDR3nt: TGTGCCAGCAGTTTTAGGGGGACAGGGGGCTACGAGCAGTACTTC
v_gene: TRBV29-1; j_gene: TRBJ2-5; d_gene: NA; abundance: NA; CDR3aa: CSVVAYPSETQYF; CDR3nt: TGCAGCGTTGTGGCCTATCCCAGTGAGACCCAGTACTTC
v_gene: TRBV10-3; j_gene: TRBJ2-5; d_gene: TRBD2; abundance: few; CDR3aa: CAISPSGEETQYF; CDR3nt: TGTGCCATCAGTCCTAGCGGGGAAGAGACCCAGTACTTC
v_gene: TRBV6-5; j_gene: TRBJ2-3; d_gene: NA; abundance: NA; CDR3aa: CATTGAGKTDTQYF; CDR3nt: TGTGCCACTACGGGGGCGGGCAAGACAGATACGCAGTATTTT
v_gene: TRBV19; j_gene: TRBJ2-1; d_gene: TRBD2; abundance: NA; CDR3aa: CARDQAGGRANEQFF; CDR3nt: TGTGCCAGGGACCAGGCTGGCGGGAGGGCTAATGAGCAGTTCTTC
v_gene: TRBV15; j_gene: TRBJ2-2; d_gene: NA; abundance: many; CDR3aa: CATSRPAQGTGELFF; CDR3nt: TGTGCCACCAGCAGACCCGCCCAGGGCACCGGGGAGCTGTTTTTT
v_gene: TRBV5-1; j_gene: TRBJ1-3; d_gene: NA; abundance: few; CDR3aa: CASSLGSLEVNGRTIYF; CDR3nt: TGCGCCAGCAGCTTGGGGTCTTTGGAGGTCAACGGAAGGACCATATATTTT
v_gene: TRBV7-9; j_gene: TRBJ2-7; d_gene: NA; abundance: NA; CDR3aa: CASTPGFEQYF; CDR3nt: TGTGCCAGTACTCCGGGTTTTGAGCAGTACTTC
v_gene: TRBV28; j_gene: TRBJ1-5; d_gene: TRBD1; abundance: few; CDR3aa: CASRQGDQPQHF; CDR3nt: TGTGCCAGCAGACAGGGGGATCAGCCCCAGCATTTT
v_gene: TRBV19; j_gene: TRBJ1-5; d_gene: TRBD1; abundance: few; CDR3aa: CASSMTGTSPQHF; CDR3nt: TGTGCCAGTAGTATGACAGGGACTTCTCCCCAGCATTTT
v_gene: TRBV27; j_gene: TRBJ1-3; d_gene: NA; abundance: many; CDR3aa: CASSPYYSGNTIYF; CDR3nt: TGTGCCAGCAGTCCCTATTACTCTGGAAACACCATATATTTT
v_gene: TRBV28; j_gene: TRBJ2-7; d_gene: NA; abundance: NA; CDR3aa: CASSQTGSLSRSYEQYF; CDR3nt: TGTGCCAGCAGCCAAACGGGTTCCCTTTCTCGAAGCTACGAGCAGTACTTC
v_gene: TRBV6-5; j_gene: TRBJ1-2; d_gene: NA; abundance: NA; CDR3aa: CASSDRTGYGYTF; CDR3nt: TGTGCCAGCAGTGATCGGACGGGCTATGGCTACACCTTC
v_gene: TRBV6-4; j_gene: TRBJ2-5; d_gene: NA; abundance: few; CDR3aa: CASSDCWTTTLQETQYF; CDR3nt: TGTGCCAGCAGTGACTGCTGGACTACGACCCTCCAAGAGACCCAGTACTTC
v_gene: TRBV7-6; j_gene: TRBJ2-1; d_gene: NA; abundance: few; CDR3aa: CASSLEAVFSYNEQFF; CDR3nt: TGTGCCAGCAGCTTAGAAGCGGTTTTCTCCTACAATGAGCAGTTCTTC